This T cell receptor (beta chain) comes out of a study of T cell responses to AZD1222 COVID-19 vaccine. Study-level results: Dominant at 160-218 and 743-854, vaccine-associated CD4 TCRs also spanned spike.

The protocol was immunoSEQ multiplex PCR, while the TCRdb copy is restricted to in-frame clones and leaves out a portion. The repertoire holds 67,000 or so clones, with around 83% as singletons. With respect to this clone: Its antigen is as yet unknown.

CDR3 size: 15 residues. Germline V gene lookup returns CDR1 KGHSH and CDR2 LQKENI. V was clipped by 6 bases and J by 1 base, with 12 bases between them. The V call is TRBV18, the J call TRBJ2-2; no definite D call. This clonotype originated in an adult in good health. Here the sequenced sample was peripheral blood, taken on day 0 of AZD1222 vaccination. The CDR3 spells CASSPPVGNTGELFF. CDR3 in DNA: TGTGCCAGCTCCCCCCCCGTTGGGAACACCGGGGAGCTGTTTTTT.